This TCR beta chain was sequenced during a study of cytotoxic CD8 clonotypes in ibrutinib-treated CLL. About the research overall: Mean per-sample yields comprised around 280,000 productive templates and tens of thousands of productive rearrangements. Findings and limits, study-wide: Clonotypes that were public were uncommon, and they contracted or stayed stable on treatment. Clonality (at baseline) was higher than in age-matched healthy donors and tracked circulating CD8+ T-cell counts.

This clone was counted once. Its antigen is not identified. Germline V gives CDR1 SGHNT, CDR2 YYREEE (reference sequence). The V end was cut by 3 bases, the J end by 3 bases, with 20 bases between. The CDR3 runs 17 residues. TCRdb's table, derived via immunoSEQ multiplex PCR, lists solely in-frame clones and lacks some. The top ten clones hold about 30% of a sample with approximately 100,000 clones, approximately 82% of them seen once. The chain combines TRBV5-4 with TRBJ2-3, with D possibly matching TRBD2 (7 bases). The sequenced sample was PBMCs, obtained after 12 months of ibrutinib treatment. The source is a human donor with chronic lymphocytic leukemia. CDR3 loop: CASSSVVGGGGTDTQYF. CDR3 nucleotides: TGTGCCAGCAGCTCCGTGGTAGGGGGGGGAGGAACAGATACGCAGTATTTT.